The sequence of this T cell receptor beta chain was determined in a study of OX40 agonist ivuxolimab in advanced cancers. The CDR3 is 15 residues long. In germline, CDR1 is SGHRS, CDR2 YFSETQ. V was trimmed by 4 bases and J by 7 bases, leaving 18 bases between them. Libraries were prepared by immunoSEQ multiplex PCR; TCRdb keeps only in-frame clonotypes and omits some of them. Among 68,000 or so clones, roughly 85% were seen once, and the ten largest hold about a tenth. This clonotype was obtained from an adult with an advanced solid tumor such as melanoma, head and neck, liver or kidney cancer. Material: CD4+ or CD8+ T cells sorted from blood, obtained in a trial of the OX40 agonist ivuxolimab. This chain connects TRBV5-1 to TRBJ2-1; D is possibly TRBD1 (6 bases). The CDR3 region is CASSPAPGAQNEQFF. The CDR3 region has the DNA TGCGCCAGCAGCCCCGCCCCAGGGGCCCAAAATGAGCAGTTCTTC.